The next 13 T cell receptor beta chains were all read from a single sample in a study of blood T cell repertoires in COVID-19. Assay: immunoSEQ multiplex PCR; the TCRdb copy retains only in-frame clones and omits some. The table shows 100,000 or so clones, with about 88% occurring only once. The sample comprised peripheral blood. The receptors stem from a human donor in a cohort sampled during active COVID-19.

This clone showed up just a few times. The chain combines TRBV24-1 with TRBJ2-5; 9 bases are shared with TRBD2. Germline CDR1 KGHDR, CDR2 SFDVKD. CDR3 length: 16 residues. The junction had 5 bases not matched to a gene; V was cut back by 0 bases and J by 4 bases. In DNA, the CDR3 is TGTGCCACCAGTGATTTGATGCGGGGGGGCGGAGAGACCCAGTACTTC. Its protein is CATSDLMRGGGETQYF.

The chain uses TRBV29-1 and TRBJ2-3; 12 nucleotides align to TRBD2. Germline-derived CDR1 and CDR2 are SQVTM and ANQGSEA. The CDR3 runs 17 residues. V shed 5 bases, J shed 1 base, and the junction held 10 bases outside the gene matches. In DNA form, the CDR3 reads TGCAGCGTTCGGTATTATGCTAGCGGGGGGGGCACAGATACGCAGTATTTT. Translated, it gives CSVRYYASGGGTDTQYF.

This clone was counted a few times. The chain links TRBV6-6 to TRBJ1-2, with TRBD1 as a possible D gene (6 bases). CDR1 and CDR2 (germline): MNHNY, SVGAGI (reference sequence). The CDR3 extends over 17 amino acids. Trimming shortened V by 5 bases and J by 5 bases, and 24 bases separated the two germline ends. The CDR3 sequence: CASSRTAGGALGYGYTF. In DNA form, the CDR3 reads TGTGCCAGCAGTCGCACCGCCGGGGGGGCGCTAGGATATGGCTACACCTTC.

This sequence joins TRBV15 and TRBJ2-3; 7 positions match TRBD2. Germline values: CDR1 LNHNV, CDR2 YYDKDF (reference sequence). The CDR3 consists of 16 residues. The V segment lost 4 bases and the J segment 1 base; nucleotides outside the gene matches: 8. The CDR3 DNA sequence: TGTGCCACCAGCACGCGCGGGAGAATGCGCACAGATACGCAGTATTTT. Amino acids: CATSTRGRMRTDTQYF.

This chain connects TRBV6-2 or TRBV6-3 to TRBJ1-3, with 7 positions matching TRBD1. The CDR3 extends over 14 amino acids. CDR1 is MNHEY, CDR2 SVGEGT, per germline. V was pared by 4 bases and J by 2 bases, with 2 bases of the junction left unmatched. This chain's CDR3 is CASSLQGTGNTIYF. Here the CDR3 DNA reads TGTGCCAGCAGTTTACAGGGGACTGGAAACACCATATATTTT.

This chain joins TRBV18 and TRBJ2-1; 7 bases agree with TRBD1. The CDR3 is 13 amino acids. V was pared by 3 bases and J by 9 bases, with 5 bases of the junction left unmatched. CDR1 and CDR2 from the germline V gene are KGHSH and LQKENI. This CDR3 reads CASSPTGTAEQFF. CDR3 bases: TGTGCCAGCTCACCGACAGGGACGGCTGAGCAGTTCTTC.

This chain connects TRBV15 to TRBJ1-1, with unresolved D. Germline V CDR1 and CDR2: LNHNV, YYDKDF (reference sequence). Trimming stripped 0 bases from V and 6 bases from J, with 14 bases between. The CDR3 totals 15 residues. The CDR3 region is CATSRDSQVGAEAFF. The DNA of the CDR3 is TGTGCCACCAGCAGAGATTCGCAGGTGGGAGCTGAAGCTTTCTTT. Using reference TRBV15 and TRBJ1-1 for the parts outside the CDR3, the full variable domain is DAMVIQNPRYQVTQFGKPVTLSCSQTLNHNVMYWYQQKSSQAPKLLFHYYDKDFNNEADTPDNFQSRRPNTSFCFLDIRSPGLGDTAMYLCATSRDSQVGAEAFFGQGTRLTVV.

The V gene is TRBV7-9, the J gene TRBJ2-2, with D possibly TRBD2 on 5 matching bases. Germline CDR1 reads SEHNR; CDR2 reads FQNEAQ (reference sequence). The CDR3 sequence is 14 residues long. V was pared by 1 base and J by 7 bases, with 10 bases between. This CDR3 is CASSLGTPGGELFF. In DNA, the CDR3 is TGTGCCAGCAGCTTAGGGACTCCCGGCGGGGAGCTGTTTTTT.

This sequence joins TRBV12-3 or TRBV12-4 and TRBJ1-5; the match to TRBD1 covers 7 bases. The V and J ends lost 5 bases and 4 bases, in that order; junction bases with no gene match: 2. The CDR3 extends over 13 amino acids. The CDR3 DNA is TGTGCCAGCAGTCGGGACAGTAATCAGCCCCAGCATTTT. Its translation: CASSRDSNQPQHF.

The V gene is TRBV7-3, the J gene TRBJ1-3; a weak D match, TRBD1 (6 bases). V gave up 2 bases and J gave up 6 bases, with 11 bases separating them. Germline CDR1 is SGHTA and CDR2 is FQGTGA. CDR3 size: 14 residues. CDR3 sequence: CASSLSGVENTIYF. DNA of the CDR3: TGTGCCAGCAGCTTATCAGGGGTCGAAAACACCATATATTTT.

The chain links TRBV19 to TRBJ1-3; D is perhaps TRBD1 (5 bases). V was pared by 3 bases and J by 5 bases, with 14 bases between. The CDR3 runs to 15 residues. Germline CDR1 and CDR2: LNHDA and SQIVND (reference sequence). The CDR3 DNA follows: TGTGCCAGTAGTATTCGCAGGGACTTGAGAAACACCATATATTTT. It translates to CASSIRRDLRNTIYF.

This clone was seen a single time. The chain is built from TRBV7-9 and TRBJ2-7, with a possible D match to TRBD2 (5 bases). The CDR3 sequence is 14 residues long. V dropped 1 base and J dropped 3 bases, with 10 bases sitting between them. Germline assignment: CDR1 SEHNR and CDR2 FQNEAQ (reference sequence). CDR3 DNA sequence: TGTGCCAGCAGCTTAGTCGGACTCCGCTACGAGCAGTACTTC. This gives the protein CASSLVGLRYEQYF.

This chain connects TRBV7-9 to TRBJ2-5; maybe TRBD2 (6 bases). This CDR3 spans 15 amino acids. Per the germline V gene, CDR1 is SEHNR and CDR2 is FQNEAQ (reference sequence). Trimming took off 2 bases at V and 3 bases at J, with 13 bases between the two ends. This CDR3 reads CASSLMGGGEETQYF. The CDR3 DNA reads TGTGCCAGCAGCTTAATGGGCGGAGGGGAAGAGACCCAGTACTTC.